Below are 25 T cell receptor beta chains sequenced from a single sample in a study of shared clonotypes between healthy human individuals. The repertoire was sequenced with immunoSEQ multiplex PCR; TCRdb's copy has only in-frame clones and lacks some. The sample consists of more than 450,000 clones, 79% of them appearing once. The sequenced sample consisted of PBMCs. These receptors were obtained from a woman between 40 and 55 years old in good health. Some clones in this sample may be carry-over from other donors' samples.

The V and J genes are TRBV28 and TRBJ2-2, with TRBD2 identical over 9 bases. This CDR3 is built from 15 residues. V lost 2 bases and J lost 6; bases outside the gene matches: 4. Per the germline V gene, CDR1 is MDHEN and CDR2 is SYDVKM. CDR3 amino acids: CASSLAGGVAGELFF. For the CDR3, the DNA is TGTGCCAGCAGTTTAGCGGGAGGGGTGGCCGGGGAGCTGTTTTTT.

With regard to this clone: The sample contains more than one DNA sequence encoding this CDR3. V and J are TRBV7-3 and TRBJ2-1; weak D call: TRBD1 (5 bases). Trimming removed 0 bases at V and 5 bases at J, with 5 bases between. This CDR3 has 13 residues. Germline assignment: CDR1 SGHTA and CDR2 FQGTGA. The CDR3 protein is CASSLTRDNEQFF. CDR3 DNA sequence: TGTGCCAGCAGCTTAACCAGGGACAATGAGCAGTTCTTC.

The chain employs TRBV9 and TRBJ1-5, with D hard to call. Trimming pared 4 bases from V and 0 bases from J, leaving 8 bases between. Germline V gene lookup returns CDR1 SGDLS and CDR2 YYNGEE. The length of the CDR3 is 14 residues. This chain's CDR3 is CASSLDGSNQPQHF. Written as DNA, the CDR3 is TGTGCCAGCAGCCTCGATGGTAGCAATCAGCCCCAGCATTTT. Using reference TRBV9 and TRBJ1-5 for the parts outside the CDR3, the full variable domain is DSGVTQTPKHLITATGQRVTLRCSPRSGDLSVYWYQQSLDQGLQFLIQYYNGEERAKGNILERFSAQQFPDLHSELNLSSLELGDSALYFCASSLDGSNQPQHFGDGTRLSIL.

This chain connects TRBV19 to TRBJ2-2; the D gene is possibly TRBD2 (7 bases). Germline assignment: CDR1 LNHDA and CDR2 SQIVND (reference sequence). The CDR3 contains 17 residues. Trimming cost V 0 bases and J 3 bases, with 14 bases left between them. The CDR3 loop is CASSIDAGAPDTGELFF. CDR3 coding DNA: TGTGCCAGTAGTATAGATGCGGGGGCGCCGGACACCGGGGAGCTGTTTTTT.

This rearrangement joins TRBV28 to TRBJ2-2, with 9 bases that match TRBD2. Per germline, CDR1 MDHEN and CDR2 SYDVKM. CDR3 length: 15 residues. V lost 6 bases to trimming and J lost 6 bases; unmatched junction nucleotides: 8. The CDR3 region has the DNA TGTGCCAGCAGAGGTCGCGGGAGGGCTGCCGGGGAGCTGTTTTTT. Protein product: CASRGRGRAAGELFF.

The chain recombines TRBV28 with TRBJ2-7; unclear D gene. The germline V gene encodes CDR1 MDHEN and CDR2 SYDVKM. Trimming shortened V by 6 bases and J by 0 bases, and 6 bases separated the two germline ends. The CDR3 is 12 residues long. CDR3 in DNA: TGTGCCAGCAGCGGGTACTCCTACGAGCAGTACTTC. This codes for CASSGYSYEQYF.

The V call is TRBV6-5, the J call TRBJ1-2, with 12 positions matching TRBD1. The V gene end was trimmed by 2 bases and the J gene end by 4 bases; junction bases not matched to a gene: 5. The CDR3 extends over 16 amino acids. Germline lookup yields CDR1 MNHEY and CDR2 SVGAGI. The chain's CDR3 is CASSYRGQGAGYGYTF. The CDR3, as DNA: TGTGCCAGCAGTTACCGGGGACAGGGGGCCGGCTATGGCTACACCTTC.

This chain joins TRBV7-2 and TRBJ2-3, with D perhaps TRBD2 (5 bases). Between the trimmed V and J ends, which lost 4 bases and 1 base, there was a span of 15 bases. There are 16 residues in the CDR3. Germline V lookup: CDR1 SGHTA, CDR2 FQGNSA. In DNA form, the CDR3 reads TGTGCCAGCAGCTCCCCGTTAGCGCAACGCACAGATACGCAGTATTTT. As protein: CASSSPLAQRTDTQYF.

This chain links TRBV5-1 with TRBJ2-7; TRBD2 aligns across 7 bases. Trimming took 4 bases from V and 3 from J; bases not matched to a gene: 7. CDR3 size: 14 residues. The germline CDR1 and CDR2 sequences are SGHRS and YFSETQ. CDR3: CASSKSGRHYEQYF. The DNA of the CDR3 is TGCGCCAGCAGCAAGTCCGGGAGGCACTACGAGCAGTACTTC. Full variable domain (remainder filled in from reference TRBV5-1 and TRBJ2-7): KAGVTQTPRYLIKTRGQQVTLSCSPISGHRSVSWYQQTPGQGLQFLFEYFSETQRNKGNFPGRFSGRQFSNSRSEMNVSTLELGDSALYLCASSKSGRHYEQYFGPGTRLTVT.

The chain couples TRBV4-2 to TRBJ2-2; D may be TRBD1 or TRBD2 (5 bases each). This CDR3 contains 15 residues. V was clipped by 4 bases and J by 1 base, with 10 bases between them. CDR1 is LGHNA and CDR2 is YNFKEQ in the germline V gene. The CDR3 nucleotides read TGTGCCAGCAGCCTAGAGGGGCGGAACACCGGGGAGCTGTTTTTT. Translating gives CASSLEGRNTGELFF.

This clone was recorded at least ten times. The chain carries TRBV18 and TRBJ1-4; D is uncertain. This CDR3 has 15 amino acids. V was cut by 3 bases and J by 6 bases, with 14 bases left in between. Germline loops: CDR1 KGHSH, CDR2 LQKENI. The CDR3 region has the DNA TGTGCCAGCTCACCCGAGAGTCAGTTCTATGAAAAACTGTTTTTT. Amino acid sequence: CASSPESQFYEKLFF.

The chain couples TRBV6-6 to TRBJ1-5, with 8 bases matching TRBD1. V lost 5 bases and J lost 4; bases outside the gene matches: 4. The CDR3 totals 14 residues. The germline gives CDR1 MNHNY, CDR2 SVGAGI (reference sequence). In DNA, the CDR3 is TGTGCCAGCAGTACGACAGGGGTAAATCAGCCCCAGCATTTT. It is translated as CASSTTGVNQPQHF.

The chain employs TRBV27 and TRBJ2-7; the D is unclear. V gave up 2 bases and J gave up 2 bases, with 10 bases separating them. The CDR3 is made up of 14 amino acids. CDR1 MNHEY and CDR2 SMNVEV come from the germline V gene (reference sequence). The CDR3 DNA is TGTGCCAGCAGTTTAAGACCAGGAACCTACGAGCAGTACTTC. Translated, it gives CASSLRPGTYEQYF.

This clone has only one observation. The rearrangement uses TRBV9 and TRBJ1-3, with D maybe TRBD1 (5 bases). The length of the CDR3 is 14 residues. Germline-derived CDR1 and CDR2 are SGDLS and YYNGEE. Between the trimmed V and J ends, which lost 3 bases and 4 bases, there was a span of 11 bases. In DNA form, the CDR3 reads TGTGCCAGCAGCGCAGGGTTCGCAGGAAACACCATATATTTT. It codes for CASSAGFAGNTIYF.

The chain is built from TRBV2 and TRBJ2-7; 11 bases align to TRBD2. The CDR3 runs 14 residues. V lost 4 bases and J lost 3; bases outside the gene matches: 2. Germline V gene sequence: CDR1 SNHLY, CDR2 FYNNEI. The CDR3 DNA reads as TGTGCCAGCAGTGGCCTAGCGGGGGGCTACGAGCAGTACTTC. Translating it yields CASSGLAGGYEQYF.

This chain links TRBV9 with TRBJ2-3, with 7 bases matching TRBD1. Germline V lookup: CDR1 SGDLS, CDR2 YYNGEE. The CDR3 is 16 residues long. Losses at the gene ends were 3 bases for V and 3 bases for J; bases not matched to a gene: 10. The CDR3 sequence is CASSGMTGLRTDTQYF. In nucleotides, the CDR3 is TGTGCCAGCAGCGGGATGACAGGGTTAAGGACAGATACGCAGTATTTT.

The V gene is TRBV28, the J gene TRBJ2-5; D not resolved. Near its end, the DNA agrees better with TRBJ2-7, so the J call may be wrong. This CDR3 has 12 amino acids. CDR1 is MDHEN and CDR2 is SYDVKM in the germline V gene. The CDR3: CASSSFRNEQYF. The CDR3 DNA reads TGTGCCAGCAGTTCATTCAGGAACGAGCAGTACTTC.

The V call is TRBV2, the J call TRBJ2-1; 11 bases match TRBD2. V shed 10 bases and J 6 bases; nucleotides not matched to a gene: 5. The CDR3 contains 13 residues. Germline V gives CDR1 SNHLY, CDR2 FYNNEI. The CDR3 loop is CATGLAVFNEQFF. The CDR3 DNA is TGTGCCACGGGACTAGCGGTATTCAATGAGCAGTTCTTC.

About this clone itself: With a far larger clone one base away, a read error is the likely cause. The J gene is TRBJ2-7, the V gene TRBV7-8; 9 nucleotides align to TRBD2. There are 15 residues in the CDR3. Germline lookup yields CDR1 SGHVS and CDR2 FQNEAQ. The CDR3 DNA is TGTGCCAGCAGCTCACGACTAGCGGCTACCTACGAGCAGTGCTTC. Protein: CASSSRLAATYEQCF.

The chain employs TRBV6-5 and TRBJ2-5; a weak D match, TRBD1 (6 bases). Germline V gene lookup returns CDR1 MNHEY and CDR2 SVGAGI. The length of the CDR3 is 13 residues. Trimming stripped 5 bases from V and 6 bases from J, with 13 bases between. The CDR3, as DNA: TGTGCCAGCAGTGTAACAGGGAGCAAGACCCAGTACTTC. Translation: CASSVTGSKTQYF.

The chain is built from TRBV5-6 and TRBJ1-2, with TRBD1 matching 8 bases. The J segment lost 0 bases and the V segment lost 0 bases, leaving 10 bases of the junction unmatched. The CDR3 length is 18 residues. Germline values: CDR1 SGHDT, CDR2 YYEEEE. CDR3 protein: CASSLGTGPPLANYGYTF. The CDR3 DNA follows: TGTGCCAGCAGCTTGGGGACAGGGCCCCCCTTAGCTAACTATGGCTACACCTTC.

This chain links TRBV29-1 with TRBJ2-1, with D unresolved. The CDR3 is made up of 13 amino acids. The germline gives CDR1 SQVTM, CDR2 ANQGSEA. V lost 3 bases, J lost 7 bases, and 13 bases lay in between. DNA of the CDR3: TGCAGCGTTGACGGTGGGGTAGGGAATGAGCAGTTCTTC. As protein: CSVDGGVGNEQFF.

This clone was counted at least ten times. The chain couples TRBV15 to TRBJ2-1; TRBD2 might be the D (5 bases). Germline values: CDR1 LNHNV, CDR2 YYDKDF (reference sequence). The V end was cut by 0 bases, the J end by 8 bases, with 14 bases between. The CDR3 has 15 residues. The CDR3 DNA follows: TGTGCCACCAGCAGAGATCGGGTAGCGAGCGATGAGCAGTTCTTC. It translates to CATSRDRVASDEQFF.

The V gene is TRBV4-1, the J gene TRBJ1-2, with D maybe TRBD1 (6 bases). The CDR3 spans 13 residues. Germline V gene data show CDR1 as MGHRA and CDR2 as YSYEKL. The V and J ends lost 3 bases and 7 bases respectively, with 12 bases between them. The CDR3 coding sequence is TGCGCCAGCAGCCATCCTCAGGGGTCTGGCTACACCTTC. Its protein is CASSHPQGSGYTF.

V and J are TRBV7-8 and TRBJ2-3, with 7 bases aligning to TRBD2. The CDR3 sequence is 14 residues long. The ends lost 8 bases at V and 5 bases at J; junction bases unmatched: 10. Germline-derived CDR1 and CDR2 are SGHVS and FQNEAQ. The CDR3 DNA reads as TGTGCCAGCCGAAAGCGGACTAGTGAAGATACGCAGTATTTT. As protein: CASRKRTSEDTQYF.